Sequencing of this T cell receptor beta chain was carried out in a study of cytomegalovirus exposure and HLA in healthy donors. Background on the study: Within the Caucasian-associated ancestry cluster were around 81% of the roughly 400 genotyped donors.

This clone was observed a single time. The PCR employed 60 Vbeta primers together with 13 Jbeta primers. The repertoire was sequenced with immunoSEQ multiplex PCR; TCRdb's copy has only in-frame clones and lacks some. The table records around 200,000 clones, approximately 82% of them present only once. Germline CDR1 reads LNHDA; CDR2 reads SQIVND (reference sequence). The trim removed 6 bases at V and 3 bases at J, leaving 4 bases unmatched. The CDR3 covers 13 residues. The TCR was taken from a girl aged 2 to 10 in good health and CMV-seropositive. The sample was PBMCs. The chain recombines TRBV19 with TRBJ2-7; 8 positions match TRBD2. Here the CDR3 DNA reads TGTGCCAGTAGGGTAGCGGGACGCTACGAGCAGTACTTC. This sequence encodes CASRVAGRYEQYF.